The clone carrying this T cell receptor beta chain has at least ten counts. Germline lookup yields CDR1 SGHDT and CDR2 YYEEEE. This CDR3 has 17 residues. Between the trimmed V and J ends, which lost 5 bases and 4 bases, there was a span of 24 bases. Time point noted: after trial treatment. The treatment was: LDRT plus nivolumab, ipilimumab, low-dose cyclophosphamide and aspirin (RACIN trial). The donors' treatment consisted of nivolumab, ipilimumab, aspirin, low-dose cyclophosphamide and low-dose radiotherapy. The sample is drawn from a study of low-dose radiotherapy and immunotherapy resistance in tumors. Study as a whole: Members of Cohort 1 were treated with 0.5 Gy per fraction every 2 weeks. The prescribed total PTV dose was 6.5 Gy. It was 1 Gy per fraction every two weeks that Cohort 2 received, adding up to 13 Gy over 26 weeks.

Gene-specific TRAV and TRBV primers were used for first-strand cDNA, covering alpha and beta chains. TCR amplification ran 20 PCR cycles using constant-region and V-primer adapter primers. TCRdb called the reads again in MiXCR, with one record for every CDR3 protein. The repertoire has some 100,000 distinct CDR3 sequences, 20% to 25% of them found once; the top ten carry roughly 13%. J is TRBJ2-5 and V is TRBV5-6, with D maybe TRBD2 (6 bases). The sequence was collected from a female donor with ovarian cancer. Sample: PBMCs, taken after low-dose radiotherapy plus immunotherapy. The CDR3: CASRTTQRGVGGETQYF. CDR3 sequence (DNA): TGTGCCAGCAGGACTACTCAACGAGGGGTCGGGGGAGAGACCCAGTACTTC.